Listed below are T cell receptor beta chains from one sample, sequenced in a study of cytomegalovirus exposure and HLA in healthy donors. Measured with immunoSEQ multiplex PCR; TCRdb has only the in-frame clones, and not every one. The ten top clones account for approximately 4.8%, within a sample of about 30,000 clones. Sequenced input: PBMCs. The source of these receptors is a female donor in good health and CMV-seronegative. CDR3s include the opening cysteine and the closing phenylalanine or tryptophan.

J: TRBJ1-5
V: TRBV27
CDR3: CASSLSQQGSNQPQHF

J: TRBJ2-3
V: TRBV11-3
CDR3: CASSLVAAGFSTDTQYF

J: TRBJ2-7
V: TRBV4-1
CDR3: CASSRPTGSSYEQYF

J: TRBJ2-2
V: TRBV7-3
CDR3: CASSSSKRAPNTGELFF

J: TRBJ2-1
V: TRBV6-5
CDR3: CASSRTENNEQFF

J: TRBJ1-5
V: TRBV6-1
CDR3: CASSAGVSNQPQHF

J: TRBJ1-2
V: TRBV25-1
CDR3: CASSAAHAGGPYGYTF

J: TRBJ1-3
V: TRBV5-1
CDR3: CASSSEDRGGNTIYF

J: TRBJ2-2
V: TRBV9
CDR3: CASTDRSNTGELFF

J: TRBJ2-3
V: TRBV19
CDR3: CASSIRASGGAYTQYF

J: TRBJ1-4
V: TRBV5-6
CDR3: CASSLQGAGEKLFF

J: TRBJ2-4
V: TRBV6-1
CDR3: CASNLSGAKNIQYF

J: TRBJ1-3
V: TRBV6-6
CDR3: CASSQGTGNTIYF

J: TRBJ1-1
V: TRBV2
CDR3: CASTYTGIRDTEAFF

J: TRBJ1-5
V: TRBV27
CDR3: CASSPTGPYQPQHF

J: TRBJ2-5
V: TRBV9
CDR3: CASSGSGVTSETQYF

J: TRBJ1-4
V: TRBV18
CDR3: CASSPLRPDGKGEKLFF

J: TRBJ2-4
V: TRBV19
CDR3: CASRPGYRGRSTKNIQYF

J: TRBJ1-2
V: TRBV11-1
CDR3: CASSFGTGVYGYTF

J: TRBJ2-3
V: TRBV5-1
CDR3: CASSFGTSGLKADTQYF

J: TRBJ1-1
V: TRBV18
CDR3: CASSPTAEAFF

J: TRBJ1-6
V: TRBV6-4
CDR3: CASSEIGGNSPLHF